These T cell receptor beta chains were read from a single sample in a study of T cell changes during pregnancy in multiple sclerosis. Some clones are missing from TCRdb's copy, which holds only in-frame ones; the method was immunoSEQ multiplex PCR. The sample lists 70,000 to 95,000 clones; approximately 93% were seen once. The material was peripheral blood, obtained after pregnancy. These TCRs come from a female donor in good health, enrolled as a control in a pregnancy study. Both conserved end residues are trimmed from each CDR3. A D gene is named only where the DNA matches it firmly. Expanded clones get a size class; other rows say once, few or many, or leave the size out.

clone size,D gene,J gene,V gene,CDR3 protein
NA,TRBD1,TRBJ2-1,TRBV5-1,ASSLTGTETYNEQF
NA,TRBD1,TRBJ2-7,TRBV6-6,ASSLPPGQGAREQY
once,NA,TRBJ2-7,TRBV4-1,ASSQAGLEQY
once,NA,TRBJ2-1,TRBV16,ASSQGQPDYNEQF
NA,TRBD1,TRBJ2-1,TRBV28,ASTAGGLDEQF
NA,TRBD2,TRBJ2-1,TRBV18,ASSLSGSSYNEQF
NA,NA,TRBJ2-1,TRBV28,ASSLQDWVDEQF
NA,TRBD1,TRBJ1-5,TRBV5-1,ASSFLPTGGNQPQH
once,NA,TRBJ1-2,TRBV2,ASNVFGGAEGYT
NA,TRBD2,TRBJ2-1,TRBV5-1,ASSSLAGSHNEQF
NA,NA,TRBJ1-1,TRBV5-4,ASSWGLNTEAF
NA,TRBD1,TRBJ2-7,TRBV29-1,SVGDSYEQY
NA,NA,TRBJ2-3,TRBV6-1,ASSFTRDTQY
NA,NA,TRBJ1-4,TRBV15,ATSRVSGRVVEKLF
once,NA,TRBJ2-7,TRBV6-6,ASTKGGSYEQY
NA,NA,TRBJ2-7,TRBV19,ASSIRSGSNEQY
NA,TRBD1,TRBJ2-3,TRBV5-8,ASSLGGTGFTDTQY
NA,TRBD2,TRBJ2-3,TRBV30,AWEKREAAYTQY
NA,NA,TRBJ2-5,TRBV5-8,ASSLGQGRQETQY
NA,NA,TRBJ2-7,TRBV28,ASSPPGGRFEQY
NA,TRBD1,TRBJ1-1,TRBV13,ASSPQGALEAF
NA,NA,TRBJ2-7,TRBV18,ASSPDRSSYEQY
NA,NA,TRBJ2-7,TRBV5-1,ASSLTGSSSYEQY
NA,NA,TRBJ2-5,TRBV4-1,ASSVGTGQDWTQY
NA,NA,TRBJ1-4,TRBV5-1,ASSLRGLDEKLF
NA,NA,TRBJ2-1,TRBV6-1,ASSGQIAEQF
NA,NA,TRBJ1-1,TRBV11-3,ASSLDKGEAF
NA,TRBD2,TRBJ2-1,TRBV27,ASSLSRGTSGRGDNEQF
NA,NA,TRBJ1-5,TRBV28,ASSSGESTQPQH
NA,TRBD1,TRBJ1-2,TRBV27,ASSPRTGSPYGYT
NA,NA,TRBJ1-1,TRBV5-1,ASSFGGAGEAF